This TCR beta chain originates from a study of T-cell reconstitution after alpha-beta-depleted transplantation in children. This clonotype appeared many times. What it binds is not known. CDR1 and CDR2 from the germline V gene are MNHNS and SASEGT. The CDR3 sequence is 14 residues long. Trimming shortened V by 7 bases and J by 2 bases, and 9 bases separated the two germline ends. Unique molecular identifiers tagged the TCRbeta library. Via MiXCR, TCRdb re-called the PCR reads, giving one row per CDR3 protein. The sample records roughly 150,000 distinct CDR3 sequences, 11% being singletons. Study-level results: Expanded graft clones numbering several hundred reportedly gave rise to alpha-beta T cells about two months after transplant. Several patients had high TCRbeta diversity at day 60; it came from surviving recipient T cells and thymic progenitors. Hyperexpanded clones declined; after one year, newly produced T cells mostly supplied diversity.

The input for sequencing was PBMCs, taken before TCRalphabeta/CD19-depleted stem cell transplant. The receptor was derived from a boy aged 2 to 9 with acute myeloid leukemia, due to receive a stem cell transplant. The rearrangement joins TRBV6-1 to TRBJ2-6; a weak D match, TRBD2 (5 bases). This CDR3 reads CASTVGAGANVLTF. The CDR3 nucleotides read TGTGCCAGCACGGTCGGGGCTGGGGCCAACGTCCTGACTTTC.